This entry concerns a single T cell receptor (beta chain). Using immunoSEQ multiplex PCR, the repertoire was profiled, and TCRdb retains in-frame clones only, with some absent. The sample consists of about 270,000 clones, 88% of them appearing once. The sample comes from a study of blood T cell repertoires in COVID-19. Study overall: PBMCs, B-cell-depleted T cells, or T cells provided the cDNA or gDNA that made up the material.

Looked up from germline, CDR1 is SEHNR and CDR2 is FQNEAQ (reference sequence). The CDR3 spans 12 residues. V trimming: 5 bases; J trimming: 3 bases; junction bases outside the gene matches: 1. Specimen: PBMCs or T cells enriched from blood (not recorded which). The chain is built from TRBV7-9 and TRBJ2-7; 7 nucleotides match TRBD1. The receptor was derived from a woman aged 45-65 years who had recovered from COVID-19. CDR3 nucleotide sequence: TGTGCCAGCAGCCCAGGGGGCTACGAGCAGTACTTC. It translates to CASSPGGYEQYF.